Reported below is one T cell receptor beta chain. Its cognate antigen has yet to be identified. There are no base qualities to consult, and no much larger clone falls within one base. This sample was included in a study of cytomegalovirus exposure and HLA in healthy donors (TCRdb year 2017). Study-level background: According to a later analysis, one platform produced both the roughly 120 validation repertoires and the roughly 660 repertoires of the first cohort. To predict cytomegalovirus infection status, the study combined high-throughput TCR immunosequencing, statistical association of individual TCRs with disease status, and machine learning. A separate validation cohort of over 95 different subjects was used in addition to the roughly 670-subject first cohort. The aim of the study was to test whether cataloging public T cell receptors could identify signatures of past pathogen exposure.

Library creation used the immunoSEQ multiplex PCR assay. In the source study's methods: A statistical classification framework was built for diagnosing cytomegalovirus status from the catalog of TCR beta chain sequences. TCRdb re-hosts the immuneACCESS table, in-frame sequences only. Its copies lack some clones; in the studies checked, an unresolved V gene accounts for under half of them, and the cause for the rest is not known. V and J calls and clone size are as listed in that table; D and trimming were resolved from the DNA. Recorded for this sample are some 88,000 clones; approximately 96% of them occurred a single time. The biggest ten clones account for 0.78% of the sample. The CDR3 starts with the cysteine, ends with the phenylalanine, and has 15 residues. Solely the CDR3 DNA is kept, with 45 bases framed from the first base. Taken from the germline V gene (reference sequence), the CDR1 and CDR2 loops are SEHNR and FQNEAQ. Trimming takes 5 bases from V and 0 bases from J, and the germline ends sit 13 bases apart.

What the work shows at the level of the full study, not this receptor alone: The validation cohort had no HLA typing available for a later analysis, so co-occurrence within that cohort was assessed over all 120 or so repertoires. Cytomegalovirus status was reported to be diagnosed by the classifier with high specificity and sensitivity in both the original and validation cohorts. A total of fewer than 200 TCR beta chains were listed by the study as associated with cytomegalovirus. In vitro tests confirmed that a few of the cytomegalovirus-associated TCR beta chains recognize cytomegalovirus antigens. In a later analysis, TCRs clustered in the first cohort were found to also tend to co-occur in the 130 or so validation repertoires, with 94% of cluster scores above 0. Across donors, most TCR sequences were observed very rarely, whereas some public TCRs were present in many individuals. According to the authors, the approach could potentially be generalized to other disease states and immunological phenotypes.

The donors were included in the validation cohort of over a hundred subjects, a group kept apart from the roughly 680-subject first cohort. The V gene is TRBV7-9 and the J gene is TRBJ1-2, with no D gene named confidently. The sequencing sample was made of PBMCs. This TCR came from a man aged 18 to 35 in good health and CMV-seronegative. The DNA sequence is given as TGTGCCAGCAGCGTCGTAGTTGAGGCTAACTATGGCTACACCTTC. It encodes CASSVVVEANYGYTF.